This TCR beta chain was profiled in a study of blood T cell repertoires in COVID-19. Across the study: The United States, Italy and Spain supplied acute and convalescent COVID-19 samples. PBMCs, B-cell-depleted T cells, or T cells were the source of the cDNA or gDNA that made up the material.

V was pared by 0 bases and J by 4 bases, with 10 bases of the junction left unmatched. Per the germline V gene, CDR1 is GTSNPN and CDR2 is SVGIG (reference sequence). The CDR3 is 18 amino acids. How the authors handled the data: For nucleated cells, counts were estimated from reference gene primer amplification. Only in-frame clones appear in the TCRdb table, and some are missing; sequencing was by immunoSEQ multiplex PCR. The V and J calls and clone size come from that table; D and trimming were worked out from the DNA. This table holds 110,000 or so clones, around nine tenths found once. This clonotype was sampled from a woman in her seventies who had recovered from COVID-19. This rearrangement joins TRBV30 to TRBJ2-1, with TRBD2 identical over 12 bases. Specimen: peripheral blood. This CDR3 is CAWSVPSGRASYYNEQFF. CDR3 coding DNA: TGTGCCTGGAGTGTCCCTAGCGGGAGGGCTTCCTATTACAATGAGCAGTTCTTC.